The source of this T cell receptor beta chain is a study of technical replicates of blood from a few donors. The V and J ends lost 6 bases and 8 bases, in that order; junction bases with no gene match: 16. This CDR3 region has 16 residues. Germline CDR1 reads MGHRA; CDR2 reads YSYEKL. Measured with immunoSEQ multiplex PCR; TCRdb has only the in-frame clones, and not every one. The sample holds 91,000 or so clones, 95% seen once. The sequenced sample was T cells isolated from PBMCs. The sequence derives from a human donor in good health. This chain connects TRBV4-1 to TRBJ2-4, with 7 bases that match TRBD1. CDR3 protein: CASRAIHETGLDIQYF. The CDR3 DNA reads as TGCGCCAGCAGGGCAATACATGAGACAGGGTTGGACATTCAGTACTTC.